This T cell receptor beta chain is from a study of blood T cell repertoires in COVID-19. Study context: The study drew acute and convalescent COVID-19 samples from the United States, Italy and Spain. T cells, B-cell-depleted T cells, or PBMCs supplied cDNA or gDNA.

CDR1 is SGHRS and CDR2 is YFSETQ in the germline V gene. The CDR3 totals 14 residues. Trimming left V 5 bases short and J 5 bases short, with 15 bases between. Repertoires were generated with immunoSEQ multiplex PCR, while TCRdb's copy carries only in-frame clones and drops some. The top ten hold approximately 2% of the sample, which has 250,000 to 300,000 clones, 75% to 90% seen once. Sequencing used peripheral blood. The sequence was obtained from a man aged 30 to 39 with active or convalescent COVID-19. The V call is TRBV5-1, the J call TRBJ2-3; D ambiguous. The CDR3 spells CASSTLAAGDTQYF. The CDR3 DNA sequence: TGCGCCAGCAGTACTCTTGCGGCCGGAGATACGCAGTATTTT.